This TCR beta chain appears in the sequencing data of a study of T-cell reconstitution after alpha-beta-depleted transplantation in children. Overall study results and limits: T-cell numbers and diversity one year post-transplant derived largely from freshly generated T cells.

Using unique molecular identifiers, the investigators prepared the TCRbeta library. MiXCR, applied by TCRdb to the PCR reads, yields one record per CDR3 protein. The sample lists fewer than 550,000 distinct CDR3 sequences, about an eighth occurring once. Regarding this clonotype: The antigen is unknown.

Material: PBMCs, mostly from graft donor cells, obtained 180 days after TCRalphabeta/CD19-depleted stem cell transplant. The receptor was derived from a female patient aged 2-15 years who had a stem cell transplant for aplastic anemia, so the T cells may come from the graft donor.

Written as DNA, the CDR3 is TGTGCCAGCCGGGGGACATCAACCTACGAGCAGTACTTC. Its protein is CASRGTSTYEQYF. The chain employs TRBV6-2 or TRBV6-3 and TRBJ2-7; D assignment may be TRBD1 or TRBD2 (6 bases each). Germline V gene data show CDR1 as MNHEY and CDR2 as SVGEGT. The CDR3 has 13 amino acids. Trimming pared 8 bases from V and 2 bases from J, leaving 13 bases between.